The rows below give T cell receptor beta chains drawn from one sample of a study of T-cell reconstitution after alpha-beta-depleted transplantation in children. One entry per CDR3 protein, called by TCRdb with MiXCR from the PCR reads. Of about 90,000 distinct CDR3 sequences in the sample, around a sixth are singletons; the top ten hold roughly 21%. Sequencing was performed on PBMCs, mostly from graft donor cells, taken 180 days after TCRalphabeta/CD19-depleted stem cell transplant. The receptors here all came from a male patient between 2 and 10 years old who had a stem cell transplant for acute lymphoblastic leukemia, so the T cells may come from the graft donor. Each CDR3 is given with its conserved first and last residue. The order of the fields is D gene, J gene, clone size, V gene, CDR3 protein, CDR3 DNA. D genes are given only for firm matches. Not all rows give a size; the values are once, few, many and, for expanded clones, a class.

d_call: .; j_call: TRBJ2-5; clone_size: few; v_call: TRBV29-1; cdr3_aa: CSGQVTRETQYF; cdr3_nt: TGCAGCGGTCAGGTGACCCGAGAGACCCAGTACTTC
d_call: .; j_call: TRBJ2-1; clone_size: .; v_call: TRBV20-1; cdr3_aa: CSAKAGYNEQFF; cdr3_nt: TGCAGTGCTAAAGCGGGTTACAATGAGCAGTTCTTC
d_call: .; j_call: TRBJ2-7; clone_size: few; v_call: TRBV5-1; cdr3_aa: CASSPLHRGALSYEQYF; cdr3_nt: TGCGCCAGCAGCCCATTACACCGGGGAGCCCTCTCCTACGAGCAGTACTTC
d_call: TRBD2; j_call: TRBJ2-7; clone_size: many; v_call: TRBV20-1; cdr3_aa: CSARETSGAYEQYF; cdr3_nt: TGCAGTGCTAGGGAAACTAGCGGGGCCTACGAGCAGTACTTC
d_call: .; j_call: TRBJ2-7; clone_size: few; v_call: TRBV14; cdr3_aa: CASSQEYGVKFNEQYF; cdr3_nt: TGTGCCAGCAGCCAAGAGTACGGAGTTAAGTTCAACGAGCAGTACTTC
d_call: TRBD2; j_call: TRBJ2-5; clone_size: .; v_call: TRBV5-1; cdr3_aa: CASSLAPSGGALETQYF; cdr3_nt: TGCGCCAGCAGCTTGGCCCCTAGCGGGGGGGCCCTAGAGACCCAGTACTTC
d_call: .; j_call: TRBJ2-2; clone_size: .; v_call: TRBV4-1; cdr3_aa: CASSQDRGLNTGELFF; cdr3_nt: TGCGCCAGCAGCCAAGATCGGGGTCTTAACACCGGGGAGCTGTTTTTT
d_call: .; j_call: TRBJ2-5; clone_size: many; v_call: TRBV2; cdr3_aa: CASWTEETQYF; cdr3_nt: TGTGCCAGCTGGACAGAAGAGACCCAGTACTTC
d_call: TRBD2; j_call: TRBJ2-1; clone_size: few; v_call: TRBV6-5; cdr3_aa: CASEGWRGGNNEQFF; cdr3_nt: TGTGCCAGCGAGGGGTGGCGGGGGGGGAACAATGAGCAGTTCTTC
d_call: .; j_call: TRBJ2-7; clone_size: .; v_call: TRBV29-1; cdr3_aa: CSALRARGEQYF; cdr3_nt: TGCAGCGCCCTTCGAGCTAGGGGCGAGCAGTACTTC
d_call: TRBD1; j_call: TRBJ2-7; clone_size: few; v_call: TRBV5-1; cdr3_aa: CASSLALRTGFDEQYF; cdr3_nt: TGCGCCAGCAGCTTGGCCCTTCGGACAGGGTTCGACGAGCAGTACTTC
d_call: .; j_call: TRBJ2-2; clone_size: .; v_call: TRBV5-3; cdr3_aa: CAMGLGLFNGELFF; cdr3_nt: TGTGCCATGGGCTTGGGTCTCTTTAACGGGGAGCTGTTTTTT
d_call: .; j_call: TRBJ1-5; clone_size: .; v_call: TRBV10-3; cdr3_aa: CAISESSEQLDRPQHF; cdr3_nt: TGTGCCATCAGTGAGTCGTCGGAACAGCTCGATCGACCCCAGCATTTT
d_call: TRBD2; j_call: TRBJ2-5; clone_size: many; v_call: TRBV10-2; cdr3_aa: CASSPGLAGEETQYF; cdr3_nt: TGCGCCAGCAGCCCAGGACTAGCGGGGGAGGAGACCCAGTACTTC
d_call: .; j_call: TRBJ2-7; clone_size: once; v_call: TRBV25-1; cdr3_aa: CASRGLSALEISSYEQYF; cdr3_nt: TGTGCCAGCAGAGGTCTATCGGCCCTTGAAATAAGCTCCTACGAGCAGTACTTC
d_call: .; j_call: TRBJ2-2; clone_size: .; v_call: TRBV3-1; cdr3_aa: CASSPGGDSGKRELFF; cdr3_nt: TGTGCCAGCAGCCCGGGAGGGGACAGTGGGAAGCGGGAGCTGTTTTTT
d_call: .; j_call: TRBJ2-3; clone_size: .; v_call: TRBV4-3; cdr3_aa: CASSQEGLRPAYF; cdr3_nt: TGCGCCAGCAGCCAAGAGGGCCTCCGCCCGGCGTATTTT
d_call: .; j_call: TRBJ1-2; clone_size: .; v_call: TRBV3-1; cdr3_aa: CASSPMTASNYGYTF; cdr3_nt: TGTGCCAGCAGCCCCATGACAGCTTCTAACTATGGCTACACCTTC
d_call: .; j_call: TRBJ2-3; clone_size: many; v_call: TRBV12-3/TRBV12-4; cdr3_aa: CAGGDSTDTQYF; cdr3_nt: TGTGCGGGTGGAGATAGCACAGATACGCAGTATTTT
d_call: TRBD1; j_call: TRBJ2-7; clone_size: .; v_call: TRBV5-1; cdr3_aa: CASSLRTGISYEQYF; cdr3_nt: TGCGCCAGCAGCTTAAGGACAGGGATATCCTACGAGCAGTACTTC
d_call: TRBD2; j_call: TRBJ2-1; clone_size: .; v_call: TRBV11-1; cdr3_aa: CASSRLAASGGDYNEQFF; cdr3_nt: TGTGCCAGCAGCCGATTAGCGGCTAGCGGGGGGGATTACAATGAGCAGTTCTTC
d_call: .; j_call: TRBJ2-7; clone_size: once; v_call: TRBV7-9; cdr3_aa: CASSLGIDEQYF; cdr3_nt: TGTGCCAGCAGCTTAGGCATTGACGAGCAGTACTTC
d_call: TRBD1; j_call: TRBJ2-1; clone_size: .; v_call: TRBV28; cdr3_aa: CASSKGDRDQNEQFF; cdr3_nt: TGTGCCAGCAGCAAAGGGGACAGGGACCAAAATGAGCAGTTCTTC
d_call: .; j_call: TRBJ2-2; clone_size: .; v_call: TRBV29-1; cdr3_aa: CSVEDLASNTGELFF; cdr3_nt: TGCAGCGTTGAAGATCTAGCTTCGAACACCGGGGAGCTGTTTTTT
d_call: .; j_call: TRBJ2-7; clone_size: .; v_call: TRBV5-1; cdr3_aa: CASSLLGKSSYEQYF; cdr3_nt: TGCGCCAGCAGCCTGCTAGGAAAAAGCTCCTACGAGCAGTACTTC
d_call: .; j_call: TRBJ1-1; clone_size: .; v_call: TRBV12-3/TRBV12-4; cdr3_aa: CASIPTDSAWNTEAFF; cdr3_nt: TGTGCCAGCATCCCTACGGACAGCGCATGGAACACTGAAGCTTTCTTT
d_call: TRBD1; j_call: TRBJ1-3; clone_size: few; v_call: TRBV7-2; cdr3_aa: CASSPWDRSALNTIYF; cdr3_nt: TGTGCCAGCAGCCCGTGGGACAGATCCGCCCTAAACACCATATATTTT
d_call: .; j_call: TRBJ2-1; clone_size: .; v_call: TRBV29-1; cdr3_aa: CSVARTTNNEQFF; cdr3_nt: TGCAGCGTTGCCAGGACAACGAACAATGAGCAGTTCTTC
d_call: .; j_call: TRBJ2-1; clone_size: many; v_call: TRBV11-3; cdr3_aa: CASSLGGTVNEQFF; cdr3_nt: TGTGCCAGCAGCTTGGGGGGGACAGTCAATGAGCAGTTCTTC
d_call: TRBD2; j_call: TRBJ2-5; clone_size: many; v_call: TRBV24-1; cdr3_aa: CATSDLLAGSDQETQYF; cdr3_nt: TGTGCCACCAGTGATTTGCTAGCGGGGTCAGACCAAGAGACCCAGTACTTC
d_call: .; j_call: TRBJ1-1; clone_size: .; v_call: TRBV7-9; cdr3_aa: CASSPEGGPEAFF; cdr3_nt: TGTGCCAGCAGCCCTGAGGGGGGGCCTGAAGCTTTCTTT
d_call: .; j_call: TRBJ1-2; clone_size: few; v_call: TRBV5-1; cdr3_aa: CASSLAGDNGYTF; cdr3_nt: TGCGCCAGCAGCTTGGCAGGGGATAATGGCTACACCTTC
d_call: TRBD1; j_call: TRBJ2-7; clone_size: many; v_call: TRBV6-5; cdr3_aa: CASWTGSYEQYF; cdr3_nt: TGTGCCAGCTGGACAGGTTCCTACGAGCAGTACTTC
d_call: .; j_call: TRBJ1-2; clone_size: many; v_call: TRBV20-1; cdr3_aa: CSATGTEYGYTF; cdr3_nt: TGCAGTGCTACCGGGACGGAATATGGCTACACCTTC
d_call: .; j_call: TRBJ2-7; clone_size: .; v_call: TRBV27; cdr3_aa: CASSSSSEQYF; cdr3_nt: TGTGCCAGCAGTTCATCTAGCGAGCAGTACTTC
d_call: TRBD2; j_call: TRBJ2-1; clone_size: few; v_call: TRBV27; cdr3_aa: CASSLMLAGGPLNEQFF; cdr3_nt: TGTGCCAGCAGTCTAATGCTAGCGGGGGGGCCTCTAAATGAGCAGTTCTTC
d_call: .; j_call: TRBJ1-6; clone_size: few; v_call: TRBV20-1; cdr3_aa: CSAPGVVTSPLHF; cdr3_nt: TGCAGTGCCCCCGGGGTCGTAACTTCACCCCTCCACTTT
d_call: TRBD2; j_call: TRBJ2-1; clone_size: few; v_call: TRBV7-9; cdr3_aa: CASSLAVTSGHNEQFF; cdr3_nt: TGTGCCAGCAGCTTAGCGGTAACTAGCGGACACAATGAGCAGTTCTTC
d_call: TRBD2; j_call: TRBJ2-7; clone_size: few; v_call: TRBV5-1; cdr3_aa: CASSLQPTSGGSYSYEQYF; cdr3_nt: TGCGCCAGCAGCTTGCAGCCGACTAGCGGGGGGTCTTACTCCTACGAGCAGTACTTC
d_call: .; j_call: TRBJ2-5; clone_size: .; v_call: TRBV12-3/TRBV12-4; cdr3_aa: CASSLGTRQETQYF; cdr3_nt: TGTGCCAGCAGTTTAGGCACGAGACAAGAGACCCAGTACTTC
d_call: TRBD2; j_call: TRBJ2-1; clone_size: .; v_call: TRBV9; cdr3_aa: CASSASSGGGNEQFF; cdr3_nt: TGTGCCAGCAGCGCCTCCTCGGGGGGTGGAAATGAGCAGTTCTTC
d_call: .; j_call: TRBJ1-3; clone_size: many; v_call: TRBV28; cdr3_aa: CASSNGYGGIGSGNTIYF; cdr3_nt: TGTGCCAGCAGCAATGGGTATGGGGGAATCGGATCTGGAAACACCATATATTTT
d_call: .; j_call: TRBJ2-2; clone_size: few; v_call: TRBV3-1; cdr3_aa: CASSPRAHANTGELFF; cdr3_nt: TGTGCCAGCAGCCCCAGAGCACACGCGAACACCGGGGAGCTGTTTTTT
d_call: TRBD2; j_call: TRBJ2-7; clone_size: .; v_call: TRBV5-1; cdr3_aa: CASSLEPAGAPYEQYF; cdr3_nt: TGCGCCAGCAGCTTGGAACCAGCGGGGGCGCCCTACGAGCAGTACTTC
d_call: .; j_call: TRBJ1-2; clone_size: many; v_call: TRBV5-1; cdr3_aa: CASSLAVGQIFYYGYTF; cdr3_nt: TGCGCCAGCAGCTTGGCCGTCGGACAGATCTTTTACTATGGCTACACCTTC
d_call: TRBD2; j_call: TRBJ2-1; clone_size: .; v_call: TRBV20-1; cdr3_aa: CSALAGGPSYNEQFF; cdr3_nt: TGCAGTGCTCTAGCGGGGGGCCCTTCCTACAATGAGCAGTTCTTC
d_call: .; j_call: TRBJ2-5; clone_size: .; v_call: TRBV4-2; cdr3_aa: CASSQESGARETQYF; cdr3_nt: TGTGCCAGCAGCCAAGAGTCTGGGGCCCGCGAGACCCAGTACTTC
d_call: .; j_call: TRBJ2-6; clone_size: few; v_call: TRBV20-1; cdr3_aa: CSASSQDKRIGGANVLTF; cdr3_nt: TGCAGTGCTAGTTCACAGGACAAACGTATCGGCGGGGCCAACGTCCTGACTTTC
d_call: .; j_call: TRBJ2-1; clone_size: .; v_call: TRBV3-1; cdr3_aa: CASSPRLDLNEQLF; cdr3_nt: TGTGCCAGCAGCCCGAGACTAGATCTAAATGAGCAGCTCTTC
d_call: TRBD1; j_call: TRBJ1-4; clone_size: few; v_call: TRBV13; cdr3_aa: CASSLGRGGEKLFF; cdr3_nt: TGTGCCAGCAGCTTAGGCCGAGGGGGCGAAAAACTGTTTTTT
d_call: .; j_call: TRBJ2-2; clone_size: .; v_call: TRBV6-5; cdr3_aa: CASSHLLGMRNTGELFF; cdr3_nt: TGTGCCAGCAGTCACCTCCTTGGGATGAGGAACACCGGGGAGCTGTTTTTT
d_call: .; j_call: TRBJ2-1; clone_size: few; v_call: TRBV5-1; cdr3_aa: CASSGLLSSYNEQFF; cdr3_nt: TGCGCCAGCAGCGGGCTCCTTAGCTCCTACAATGAGCAGTTCTTC
d_call: TRBD1; j_call: TRBJ2-5; clone_size: few; v_call: TRBV3-1; cdr3_aa: CASSLRSGDREETQYF; cdr3_nt: TGTGCCAGCAGCCTAAGATCAGGGGACAGGGAAGAGACCCAGTACTTC
d_call: .; j_call: TRBJ2-3; clone_size: .; v_call: TRBV5-1; cdr3_aa: CASSLEIGTETQYF; cdr3_nt: TGCGCCAGCAGCTTGGAGATAGGCACAGAAACGCAGTATTTT
d_call: .; j_call: TRBJ2-2; clone_size: .; v_call: TRBV7-9; cdr3_aa: CASSSKIIFNRASNTGELFF; cdr3_nt: TGTGCCAGCAGCTCCAAGATTATTTTCAACCGGGCTTCGAACACCGGGGAGCTGTTTTTT
d_call: .; j_call: TRBJ1-1; clone_size: many; v_call: TRBV6-6; cdr3_aa: CASSYRQNEAFF; cdr3_nt: TGTGCCAGCAGTTACAGACAGAATGAAGCTTTCTTT
d_call: TRBD2; j_call: TRBJ2-1; clone_size: many; v_call: TRBV27; cdr3_aa: CASSFVSGASSYNEQFF; cdr3_nt: TGTGCCAGCAGTTTTGTTAGCGGGGCCAGCTCCTACAATGAGCAGTTCTTC
d_call: .; j_call: TRBJ2-1; clone_size: .; v_call: TRBV21-1; cdr3_aa: CASSKTNHLSLAALPEGFNEQFF; cdr3_nt: TGTGCCAGCAGCAAAACTAACCACTTAAGTCTAGCGGCGCTACCAGAGGGCTTCAATGAGCAGTTCTTC
d_call: .; j_call: TRBJ2-2; clone_size: .; v_call: TRBV3-1; cdr3_aa: CATAKGANTGELFF; cdr3_nt: TGTGCCACCGCTAAGGGCGCGAACACCGGGGAGCTGTTTTTT
d_call: .; j_call: TRBJ1-2; clone_size: few; v_call: TRBV5-4; cdr3_aa: CASTYQNGYGYTF; cdr3_nt: TGTGCCAGCACCTACCAAAACGGCTATGGCTACACCTTC